This T cell receptor beta chain emerged from a study of blood T cell repertoires in COVID-19. As originally analysed: Quantification of nucleated cells was approximated via reference gene primer amplification. Method: immunoSEQ multiplex PCR; TCRdb's copy keeps in-frame clones and lacks some. Clone size and V and J calls were adopted from that table, with D and trimming inferred from the DNA. Of tens of thousands of clones in the sample, approximately 80% were seen once. The length of the CDR3 is 16 residues. Germline V gene data show CDR1 as SGHRS and CDR2 as YFSETQ. The V gene lost 1 base and the J gene lost 1 base, with 12 bases spanning the gap.

The clonotype was recovered from a human donor in a cohort sampled during active COVID-19. The source material was peripheral blood. The chain links TRBV5-1 to TRBJ1-3, with D uncertain. The CDR3 coding sequence is TGCGCCAGCAGCTTGAATCAGGTTCTTTCTGGAAACACCATATATTTT. It encodes CASSLNQVLSGNTIYF.